A selection of T cell receptor beta chains follows, all from one sample in a study of CD8+ T cells in alopecia areata. This table comes from immunoSEQ multiplex PCR, and its TCRdb copy is limited to in-frame clones, with some not included. The repertoire includes around 190,000 clones, roughly three fifths of them detected once, and 4.5% to 6% sits in the top ten. What was sequenced was CD8+ T cells sorted from blood. The receptors were sampled from a human donor in good health. Each CDR3 is given with its conserved first and last residue. The D gene is left open where the match is weak. Clone size is given for some rows only: seen once, a few or many times, or a class if the clone is expanded.

V,D,J,length,size,CDR3,DNA
TRBV29-1,.,TRBJ1-1,10,.,CSVAPGAAFF,TGCAGCGTTGCCCCAGGGGCCGCTTTCTTT
TRBV29-1,.,TRBJ1-2,11,.,CSAPGSYGYTF,TGCAGCGCCCCCGGGAGCTATGGCTACACCTTC
TRBV7-9,.,TRBJ1-5,15,few,CASSGRGGSNQPQHF,TGTGCCAGCAGCGGCAGGGGAGGGAGCAATCAGCCCCAGCATTTT
TRBV29-1,.,TRBJ1-2,11,.,CSVEGPGGYTF,TGCAGCGTTGAAGGGCCGGGCGGCTACACCTTC
TRBV29-1,.,TRBJ1-1,16,few,CSVVEMGLPGMAEAFF,TGCAGCGTTGTGGAGATGGGTCTACCGGGGATGGCTGAAGCTTTCTTT
TRBV5-6,.,TRBJ1-2,15,.,CASSLGGSSDYGYTF,TGTGCCAGCAGCTTGGGAGGGTCCTCGGACTATGGCTACACCTTC
TRBV30,.,TRBJ1-1,12,once,CAWSEAVVEAFF,TGTGCCTGGAGCGAAGCGGTTGTTGAAGCTTTCTTT
TRBV6-5,.,TRBJ1-3,16,.,CASSYSGGEAGNTIYF,TGTGCCAGCAGTTACTCGGGCGGCGAGGCTGGAAACACCATATATTTT
TRBV5-6,TRBD1,TRBJ2-7,13,.,CASSQTGSREQYF,TGTGCCAGCAGCCAGACAGGGAGCCGCGAGCAGTACTTC
TRBV20-1,TRBD1,TRBJ2-7,11,few,CSAGQGWEQYF,TGCAGTGCTGGACAGGGGTGGGAGCAGTACTTC